The rows below give T cell receptor beta chains drawn from one sample of a study of control samples from healthy donors and cancer patients. Measured with immunoSEQ multiplex PCR; TCRdb has only the in-frame clones, and not every one. Of 78,000 or so clones in the sample, approximately 84% were seen once. Sequencing input: blood. Receptors were obtained from a woman in her fifties or sixties in good health. CDR3s include the opening cysteine and the closing phenylalanine or tryptophan. Fields, in order: clone size, V gene, J gene, D gene, CDR3 DNA, CDR3 protein. A D gene is named only where the DNA matches it firmly. Expanded clones get a size class; other rows say once, few or many, or leave the size out.

-	TRBV19	TRBJ1-4	TRBD1	TGTGCCAGTAGTAGGGGACAGGGGAATGAAAAACTGTTTTTT	CASSRGQGNEKLFF
-	TRBV9	TRBJ2-1	TRBD2	TGTGCCAGCAGCGTAAGGACTAGCGGAAACAATGAGCAGTTCTTC	CASSVRTSGNNEQFF
-	TRBV3-1/TRBV3-2	TRBJ1-3	TRBD1	TGTGCCAGCAGCCAGGGACAGGGGGCCGACACCATATATTTT	CASSQGQGADTIYF
-	TRBV11-1	TRBJ1-1	-	TGTGCCAGCAGCAAACAGAACACTGAAGCTTTCTTT	CASSKQNTEAFF
-	TRBV7-2	TRBJ2-7	-	TGTGCCAGCAGCTTAGCCGTAAACTACGAGCAGTACTTC	CASSLAVNYEQYF
-	TRBV3-1/TRBV3-2	TRBJ2-5	TRBD1	TGTGCCAGCAGCCAAGAAATGGACAGGGCTCAAGAGACCCAGTACTTC	CASSQEMDRAQETQYF
-	TRBV5-1	TRBJ2-1	TRBD2	TGCGCCAGCAGCCCGTGGGACTATAGCAATGAGCAGTTCTTC	CASSPWDYSNEQFF
-	TRBV19	TRBJ1-5	-	TGTGCCAGTAGGGAACAGGGAGTGCAGCCCCAGCATTTT	CASREQGVQPQHF
-	TRBV3-1/TRBV3-2	TRBJ1-1	-	TGTGCCAGCAGCCACCGAGGGGTTCTGAAAGGGAACACTGAAGCTTTCTTT	CASSHRGVLKGNTEAFF
-	TRBV6-5	TRBJ2-7	-	TGTGCCAGCAGGCAACATTACGAGCAGTACTTC	CASRQHYEQYF
-	TRBV24-1	TRBJ2-1	-	TGTGCCACCAGTGATTCGGGACGAGAAGAGCAGTTCTTC	CATSDSGREEQFF
-	TRBV9	TRBJ2-2	TRBD1	TGTGCCAGCAGCGTAGCAGGGGGAACGAACACCGGGGAGCTGTTTTTT	CASSVAGGTNTGELFF
few	TRBV5-1	TRBJ2-1	TRBD2	TGCGCCAGCAGCTTGGTCGGCGGGAGACAATCCTACAATGAGCAGTTCTTC	CASSLVGGRQSYNEQFF
-	TRBV4-2	TRBJ1-2	-	TGTGCCAGCAGCCAAGCGATGGTATGGGATGGCTACACCTTC	CASSQAMVWDGYTF
-	TRBV23-1	TRBJ2-7	TRBD1	TGCGCCAGCAACCTACAGGGGCGGACATACGAGCAGTACTTC	CASNLQGRTYEQYF
-	TRBV7-6	TRBJ2-1	TRBD1	TGTGCCAGCAGCTTAGGGACAGGGGGTAGGAATGAGCAGTTCTTC	CASSLGTGGRNEQFF
-	TRBV11-2	TRBJ2-7	-	TGTGCCAGCAGCTTAGTCCCCCCCGTGTCGAGCTCCTACGAGCAGTACTTC	CASSLVPPVSSSYEQYF
-	TRBV6-1	TRBJ2-7	TRBD1	TGTGCCAGCAGTGAAGAGGGGGCTCACATCTTCTCCTCCTACGAGCAGTACTTC	CASSEEGAHIFSSYEQYF
-	TRBV30	TRBJ1-2	TRBD1	TGTGCCTGGAGCCGGGACAGCCTAATCAACTATGGCTACACCTTC	CAWSRDSLINYGYTF
-	TRBV28	TRBJ2-7	TRBD1	TGTGCCAGCAGTTTGAGGGACAGCGGCGAGCAGTACTTC	CASSLRDSGEQYF
once	TRBV27	TRBJ2-5	-	TGTGCCAGCAGTCCAGAGTCAGGGGTAGTATCCCAAGAGACCCAGTACTTC	CASSPESGVVSQETQYF
-	TRBV18	TRBJ2-5	TRBD2	TGTGCCAGCTCATCTTACTCCGGGACTAGCGGGAGAGAGACCCAGTACTTC	CASSSYSGTSGRETQYF
-	TRBV4-1	TRBJ1-1	TRBD1	TGCGCCAGCAGCTACCCGACAGGGCGTTTTACTGAAGCTTTCTTT	CASSYPTGRFTEAFF
-	TRBV3-1/TRBV3-2	TRBJ1-4	-	TGTGCCAGCAGCCTACAGGGAGGTGATGAAAAACTGTTTTTT	CASSLQGGDEKLFF
-	TRBV25-1	TRBJ2-1	-	TGTGCCAGCACCCCTAAGGGTCGCGGGAAATACAATGAGCAGTTCTTC	CASTPKGRGKYNEQFF
-	TRBV6-5	TRBJ1-2	-	TGTGCCAGCAAACCCCTCCGCCTTAGGGACTATGGCTACACCTTC	CASKPLRLRDYGYTF
-	TRBV30	TRBJ2-7	-	TGTGCCTGGAGTGTAGAAGATGCGGGCGAGCAGTACTTC	CAWSVEDAGEQYF
-	TRBV19	TRBJ1-1	TRBD1	TGTGCCAGTAGTATATTGGACAGGGGGCAGACTGAAGCTTTCTTT	CASSILDRGQTEAFF
once	TRBV30	TRBJ1-6	-	TGTGCCTGGAGTGAGGGGTTTACCCATAATTCACCCCTCCACTTT	CAWSEGFTHNSPLHF
-	TRBV6-5	TRBJ1-2	-	TGTGCCACTTCGCTAGACAGGAGGAATGGCTACACCTTC	CATSLDRRNGYTF
-	TRBV19	TRBJ1-1	-	TGTGCCAGTAGTAATCAGGGAGCGAACACTGAAGCTTTCTTT	CASSNQGANTEAFF
once	TRBV5-1	TRBJ2-5	-	TGCGCCAGCAGCTTGCCCCGTCGTCAGGGGTACTACCGGGGGGTGTACCAAGAGACCCAGTACTTC	CASSLPRRQGYYRGVYQETQYF
-	TRBV5-1	TRBJ2-7	-	TGCGCCAGCAGCTGGACCGGGACCTCCTACGAGCAGTACTTC	CASSWTGTSYEQYF
-	TRBV28	TRBJ2-1	TRBD2	TGTGCCATCGCGCGACGGGAGGCCTCCTACAATGAGCAGTTCTTC	CAIARREASYNEQFF
-	TRBV19	TRBJ1-1	TRBD1	TGTGCCAGTACCAACAGGGGTTGGGGGAACACTGAAGCTTTCTTT	CASTNRGWGNTEAFF
-	TRBV2	TRBJ2-2	-	TGTGCCAGCAGCTGGGGCGCGGAACCCGTAGGTACCGGGGAGCTGTTTTTT	CASSWGAEPVGTGELFF
-	TRBV7-2	TRBJ2-1	TRBD2	TGTGCCAGCAGCTTAGCCAATAGCGGGGGTGAGCAGTTCTTC	CASSLANSGGEQFF